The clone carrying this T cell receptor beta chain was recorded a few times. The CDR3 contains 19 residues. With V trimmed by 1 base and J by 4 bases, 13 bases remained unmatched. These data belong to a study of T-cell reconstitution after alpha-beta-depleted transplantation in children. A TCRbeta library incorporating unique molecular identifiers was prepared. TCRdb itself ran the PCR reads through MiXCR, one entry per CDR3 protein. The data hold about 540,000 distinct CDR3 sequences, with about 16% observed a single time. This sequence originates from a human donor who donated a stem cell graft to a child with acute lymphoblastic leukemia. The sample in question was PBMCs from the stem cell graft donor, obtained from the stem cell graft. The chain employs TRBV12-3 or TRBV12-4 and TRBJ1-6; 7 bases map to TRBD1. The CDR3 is CASSLVIRAAGGYNSPLHF. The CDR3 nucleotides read TGTGCCAGCAGTTTAGTAATCCGGGCTGCAGGGGGATATAATTCACCCCTCCACTTT.